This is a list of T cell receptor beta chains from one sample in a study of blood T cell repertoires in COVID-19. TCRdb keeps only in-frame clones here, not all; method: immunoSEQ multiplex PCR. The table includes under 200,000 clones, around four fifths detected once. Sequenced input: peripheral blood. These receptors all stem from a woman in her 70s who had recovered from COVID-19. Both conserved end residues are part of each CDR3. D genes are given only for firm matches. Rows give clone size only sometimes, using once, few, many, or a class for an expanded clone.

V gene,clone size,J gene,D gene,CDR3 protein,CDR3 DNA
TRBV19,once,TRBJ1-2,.,CASSAIGYGYTF,TGTGCCAGTAGTGCAATCGGCTATGGCTACACCTTC
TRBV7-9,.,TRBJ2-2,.,CASSLRPRGTGELFF,TGTGCCAGCAGCTTACGGCCCAGGGGCACCGGGGAGCTGTTTTTT
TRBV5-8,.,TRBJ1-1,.,CASSFTGLEAFF,TGTGCCAGCAGCTTTACAGGGCTGGAAGCTTTCTTT
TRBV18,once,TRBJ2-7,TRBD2,CASSQSGLGGYEQYF,TGTGCCAGCTCACAGTCGGGACTAGGGGGCTACGAGCAGTACTTC
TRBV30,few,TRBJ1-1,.,CAWSRGYNTEAFF,TGTGCCTGGAGTCGGGGATATAACACTGAAGCTTTCTTT
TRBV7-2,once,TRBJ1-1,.,CASSPWGVNTEAFF,TGTGCCAGCAGCCCCTGGGGGGTGAACACTGAAGCTTTCTTT
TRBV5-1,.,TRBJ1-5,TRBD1,CASSPGTGHHQPQHF,TGCGCCAGCAGCCCGGGGACAGGACACCATCAGCCCCAGCATTTT
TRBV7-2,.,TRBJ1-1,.,CASSLVADTEAFF,TGTGCCAGCAGCTTAGTCGCGGACACTGAAGCTTTCTTT
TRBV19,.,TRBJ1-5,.,CASSIDLPGVSQPQHF,TGTGCCAGTAGTATAGATCTGCCAGGGGTAAGTCAGCCCCAGCATTTT
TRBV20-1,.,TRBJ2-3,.,CSASSRASTDTQYF,TGCAGTGCTAGTTCCAGGGCTAGCACAGATACGCAGTATTTT